This T cell receptor (beta chain) was obtained from a study of cytomegalovirus exposure and HLA in healthy donors. Findings and limits, study-wide: The authors judged a highly shared variant cluster likely a sequencing artifact.

About this clone itself: Its specificity is not known.

The PCR contained 60 Vbeta and 13 Jbeta primers. The assay was immunoSEQ multiplex PCR, and TCRdb's table has in-frame clones only and misses some. The top ten clones hold around 3.9% of a sample with approximately 140,000 clones, approximately 80% of them seen once. The material sequenced was PBMCs. The sequence came from a man aged 35-49 years in good health and CMV-seropositive.

CDR3 coding DNA: TGTGCCAGCAGCCCGTCCCGGGACAGGGGGGATAATTCACCCCTCCACTTT. Residues: CASSPSRDRGDNSPLHF. The chain uses TRBV7-9 and TRBJ1-6; 11 bases are shared with TRBD1. From germline, CDR1 is SEHNR and CDR2 FQNEAQ (reference sequence). V was clipped by 5 bases and J by 5 bases; unmatched bases: 8. The CDR3 has 17 amino acids. The full variable domain, in which reference TRBV7-9 and TRBJ1-6 provide the parts outside the CDR3, is DTGVSQNPRHKITKRGQNVTFRCDPISEHNRLYWYRQTLGQGPEFLTYFQNEAQLEKSRLLSDRFSAERPKGSFSTLEIQRTEQGDSAMYLCASSPSRDRGDNSPLHFGNGTRLTVT.